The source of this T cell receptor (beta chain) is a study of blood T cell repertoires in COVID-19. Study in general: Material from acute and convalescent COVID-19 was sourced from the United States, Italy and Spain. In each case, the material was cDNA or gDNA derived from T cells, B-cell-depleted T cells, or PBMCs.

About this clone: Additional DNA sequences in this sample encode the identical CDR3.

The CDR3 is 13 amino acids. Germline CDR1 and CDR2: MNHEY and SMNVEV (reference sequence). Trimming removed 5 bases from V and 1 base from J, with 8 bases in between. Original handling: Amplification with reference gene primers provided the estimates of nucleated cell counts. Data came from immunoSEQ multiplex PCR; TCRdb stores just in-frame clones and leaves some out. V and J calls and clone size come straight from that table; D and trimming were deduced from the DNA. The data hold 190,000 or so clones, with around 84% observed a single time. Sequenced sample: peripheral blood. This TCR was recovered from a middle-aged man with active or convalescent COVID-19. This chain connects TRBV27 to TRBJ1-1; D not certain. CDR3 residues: CASSRQENTEAFF. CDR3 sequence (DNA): TGTGCCAGCAGTCGTCAGGAGAACACTGAAGCTTTCTTT.